One and the same sample provided the 10 T cell receptor beta chains below, sequenced in a study of shared clonotypes between healthy human individuals. Clones were sequenced by immunoSEQ multiplex PCR, and TCRdb holds only the in-frame ones, with some missing. The data contain some 2,100,000 clones, about 94% of them singletons. The sequencing sample was made of naive CD4+ T cells sorted from blood. Indicated subset: CD45RA+ positively selected. These TCRs come from a man between 18 and 35 years old in good health.

The chain has TRBV13 and TRBJ2-5, with D uncertain. V was clipped by 1 base and J by 2 bases, with 5 bases between them. Germline CDR1 is PRHDT and CDR2 is FYEKMQ (reference sequence). The CDR3 has 13 residues. The CDR3: CASSLEIQETQYF. In DNA form, the CDR3 reads TGTGCCAGCAGCTTAGAGATTCAAGAGACCCAGTACTTC.

This clone was picked up one time. The chain uses TRBV7-2 and TRBJ1-5; the D is unclear. V shed 1 base and J shed 7 bases, with 11 bases lying between them. This CDR3 has 14 residues. Germline V gene lookup returns CDR1 SGHTA and CDR2 FQGNSA. DNA for the CDR3: TGTGCCAGCAGCTTAGAAGGAAGTTACCAGCCCCAGCATTTT. Protein sequence: CASSLEGSYQPQHF. Filled out from reference TRBV7-2 and TRBJ1-5, the complete variable domain reads GAGVSQSPSNKVTEKGKDVELRCDPISGHTALYWYRQSLGQGLEFLIYFQGNSAPDKSGLPSDRFSAERTGGSVSTLTIQRTQQEDSAVYLCASSLEGSYQPQHFGDGTRLSIL.

The V call is TRBV27, the J call TRBJ2-7; 7 bases match TRBD2. Germline V gene sequence: CDR1 MNHEY, CDR2 SMNVEV (reference sequence). This CDR3 has 13 residues. V shed 6 bases and J 5 bases; nucleotides not matched to a gene: 7. The CDR3 sequence is CASSREGRNEQYF. CDR3 nucleotides: TGTGCCAGCAGCAGGGAGGGTCGGAACGAGCAGTACTTC.

Comments on this clone: Other DNA variants within this sample encode the same CDR3. This rearrangement joins TRBV19 to TRBJ2-5; D is possibly TRBD2 (6 bases). Trimming shortened V by 1 base and J by 5 bases, and 11 bases separated the two germline ends. Germline CDR1 and CDR2: LNHDA and SQIVND (reference sequence). The CDR3 is 14 residues long. DNA of the CDR3: TGTGCCAGTAGTATAGCTGGCGGGACGGAGACCCAGTACTTC. This translates into CASSIAGGTETQYF.

The CDR3 nucleotides are TGTGCCATCAACTCTTTACAGGGCGGGTACACTGAAGCTTTCTTT. This sequence encodes CAINSLQGGYTEAFF. The chain combines TRBV10-3 with TRBJ1-1; tentatively, D is TRBD1 (6 bases). The CDR3 runs 15 residues. Germline CDR1 ENHRY, CDR2 SYGVKD. Trimming removed 7 bases from V and 3 bases from J, with 18 bases in between.

This chain joins TRBV7-2 and TRBJ2-3; possible D gene TRBD2, 5 bases. The germline V gene encodes CDR1 SGHTA and CDR2 FQGNSA. V lost 7 bases, J lost 6 bases, and 17 bases lay in between. The CDR3 covers 14 residues. The CDR3 is CASTKVGTSDTQYF. The DNA of the CDR3 is TGTGCCAGCACAAAGGTGGGAACTAGTGATACGCAGTATTTT.

Concerning this clone: Other DNA sequences in this sample translate to the same CDR3. In nucleotides, the CDR3 is TGTGCCTGGAGTGTAGGGCCGGAAGCTTTCTTT. Translated: CAWSVGPEAFF. The chain has TRBV30 and TRBJ1-1, with D hard to call. This CDR3 is built from 11 residues. V gave up 0 bases and J gave up 8 bases, with 7 bases separating them. Germline lookup yields CDR1 GTSNPN and CDR2 SVGIG (reference sequence).

In the case of this clone: Other DNA sequences in this sample translate to the same CDR3. This chain links TRBV28 with TRBJ2-2, with unresolved D. V was shortened by 4 bases and J by 1 base, with 4 bases between the two germline ends. Germline V gene lookup returns CDR1 MDHEN and CDR2 SYDVKM. CDR3 length: 13 amino acids. CDR3 DNA: TGTGCCAGCAGTTCGGGGAACACCGGGGAGCTGTTTTTT. Amino acids: CASSSGNTGELFF. The whole variable domain, filled in from reference TRBV28 and TRBJ2-2, reads DVKVTQSSRYLVKRTGEKVFLECVQDMDHENMFWYRQDPGLGLRLIYFSYDVKMKEKGDIPEGYSVSREKKERFSLILESASTNQTSMYLCASSSGNTGELFFGEGSRLTVL.

The genes are TRBV18 and TRBJ2-5, with 7 bases lining up with TRBD1. The junction had 5 bases not matched to a gene; V was cut back by 3 bases and J by 1 base. Germline V gene sequence: CDR1 KGHSH, CDR2 LQKENI. This CDR3 contains 15 residues. Here the CDR3 DNA reads TGTGCCAGCTCACCCCTAGACAGGGTCCAAGAGACCCAGTACTTC. Translation: CASSPLDRVQETQYF. Filled out from reference TRBV18 and TRBJ2-5, the complete variable domain reads NAGVMQNPRHLVRRRGQEARLRCSPMKGHSHVYWYRQLPEEGLKFMVYLQKENIIDESGMPKERFSAEFPKEGPSILRIQQVVRGDSAAYFCASSPLDRVQETQYFGPGTRLLVL.

The chain links TRBV2 to TRBJ2-7; 8 nucleotides align to TRBD2. V was pared by 8 bases and J by 4 bases, with 7 bases of the junction left unmatched. The CDR3 spans 13 residues. Germline V gene data show CDR1 as SNHLY and CDR2 as FYNNEI. CDR3 bases: TGTGCCAGCTGTTATCGCGGGGGGTACGAGCAGTACTTC. Its translation: CASCYRGGYEQYF.